A single sample is the source of the 7 T cell receptor beta chains below, sequenced in a study of regulatory T cells in long-lasting Graves disease. As for time point: persistent/refractory GD, antithyroid drugs over 5 years with positive TRAb. The authors made the TCR library using RNA they extracted from PBMCs. The authors built TCR beta libraries using iRepertoire HTBI primers and Arm-PCR of CDR3 regions. TCRdb passed the multiplex PCR reads through MiXCR, listing each CDR3 protein once. Found here are 400,000 to 600,000 distinct CDR3 sequences, 20% to 25% of them singletons; the top ten hold roughly 7.7%. The sequencing used peripheral blood mononuclear cells (PBMCs), collected when the disease was refractory, from a patient treated with antithyroid drugs. Receptors were obtained from a female donor with Graves disease.

The chain employs TRBV10-3 and TRBJ2-7, with TRBD2 matching 9 bases. Germline trimming cut 3 bases from V and 5 bases from J; bases unmatched to any gene: 2. CDR1 and CDR2 (germline): ENHRY, SYGVKD. The CDR3 totals 13 residues. The CDR3 DNA sequence: TGTGCCATCAGTGAACTAGCGGGCCACGAGCAGTACTTC. Translated: CAISELAGHEQYF.

In its sample, this clonotype was seen once. The rearrangement uses TRBV12-3 or TRBV12-4 and TRBJ2-1, with TRBD1 as a possible D gene (6 bases). With 1 base removed from V and 8 bases from J, the gap between germline ends came to 15 bases. The length of the CDR3 is 15 residues. DNA of the CDR3: TGTGCCAGCAGTTTAGGGGCAGGGGTGCAGCATGAGCAGTTCTTC. Translating it yields CASSLGAGVQHEQFF.

This clonotype was counted between two and nine times. The chain is built from TRBV20-1 and TRBJ1-3; D is possibly TRBD1 (5 bases). Deletions cut 0 bases from V and 0 bases from J, with 12 bases between. The CDR3 has 16 residues. The V gene's germline CDR1 is DFQATT and CDR2 SNEGSKA (reference sequence). The CDR3 DNA sequence: TGCAGTGCTAGAGATGGGGGGAGACTCTCTGGAAACACCATATATTTT. Translation: CSARDGGRLSGNTIYF.

CDR3 protein: CASSPQARNTEAFF. Written as DNA, the CDR3 is TGTGCCAGCAGCCCTCAGGCCCGGAACACTGAAGCTTTCTTT. This chain connects TRBV7-9 to TRBJ1-1, with unresolved D. Germline CDR1 and CDR2: SEHNR and FQNEAQ (reference sequence). The CDR3 runs to 14 residues. V shed 5 bases and J shed 1 base, with 11 bases lying between them.

This chain joins TRBV3-1 and TRBJ2-7; unclear D gene. Trimming pared 4 bases from V and 0 bases from J, leaving 13 bases between. The V gene's germline CDR1 is LGHDT and CDR2 YNNKEL (reference sequence). CDR3 length equals 15 residues. CDR3 loop: CASSPVPSSSYEQYF. CDR3 DNA sequence: TGTGCCAGCAGCCCGGTTCCATCTAGCTCCTACGAGCAGTACTTC.

The chain employs TRBV7-8 and TRBJ2-7; D is possibly TRBD1 (6 bases). Trimming removed 6 bases at V and 6 bases at J, with 18 bases between. Germline V gene sequence: CDR1 SGHVS, CDR2 FQNEAQ. This CDR3 comprises 14 residues. CDR3 sequence reads: CASRARTGPREQYF. CDR3 nucleotide sequence: TGTGCCAGCAGAGCCCGAACAGGGCCTCGCGAGCAGTACTTC. The whole variable domain, filled in from reference TRBV7-8 and TRBJ2-7, reads GAGVSQSPRYKVAKRGQDVALRCDPISGHVSLFWYQQALGQGPEFLTYFQNEAQLDKSGLPSDRFFAERPEGSVSTLKIQRTQQEDSAVYLCASRARTGPREQYFGPGTRLTVT.

This clonotype was detected many times. V is TRBV28 and J is TRBJ1-5; D remains unclear. CDR1 and CDR2 from the germline V gene are MDHEN and SYDVKM. The CDR3 loop spans 14 amino acids. Trimming left V 5 bases short and J 3 bases short, with 11 bases between. The chain's CDR3 is CASSRGPSNQPQHF. CDR3 in DNA: TGTGCCAGCAGTCGAGGACCTTCCAATCAGCCCCAGCATTTT.